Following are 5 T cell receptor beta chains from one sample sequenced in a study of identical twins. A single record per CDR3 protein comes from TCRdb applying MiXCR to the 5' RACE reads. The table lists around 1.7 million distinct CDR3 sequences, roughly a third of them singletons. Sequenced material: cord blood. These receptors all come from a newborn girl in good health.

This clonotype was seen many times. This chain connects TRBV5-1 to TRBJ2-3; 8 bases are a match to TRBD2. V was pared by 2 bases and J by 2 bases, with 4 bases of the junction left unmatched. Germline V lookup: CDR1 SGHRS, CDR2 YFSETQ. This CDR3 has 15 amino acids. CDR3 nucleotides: TGCGCCAGCAGCTTAGCTAGCGGGTTCACAGATACGCAGTATTTT. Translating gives CASSLASGFTDTQYF.

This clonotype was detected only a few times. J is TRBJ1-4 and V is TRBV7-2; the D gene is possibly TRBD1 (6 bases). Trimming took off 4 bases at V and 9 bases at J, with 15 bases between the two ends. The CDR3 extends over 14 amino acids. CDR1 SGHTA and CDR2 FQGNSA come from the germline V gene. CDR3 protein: CASSSQGRTKKLFF. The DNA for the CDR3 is TGTGCCAGCAGCTCACAGGGAAGGACTAAAAAACTGTTTTTT.

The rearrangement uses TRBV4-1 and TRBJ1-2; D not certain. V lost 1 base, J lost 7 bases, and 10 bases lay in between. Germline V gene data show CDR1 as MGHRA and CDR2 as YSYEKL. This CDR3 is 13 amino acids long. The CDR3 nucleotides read TGCGCCAGCAGCCAAGTTTCGGGGTGTGGCTACACCTTC. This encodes CASSQVSGCGYTF.

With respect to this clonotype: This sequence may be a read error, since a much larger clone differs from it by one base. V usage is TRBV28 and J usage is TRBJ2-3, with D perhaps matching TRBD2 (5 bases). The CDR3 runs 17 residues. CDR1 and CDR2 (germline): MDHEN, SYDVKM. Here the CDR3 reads CASSPTSGVGYTDTHYF. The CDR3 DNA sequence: TGTGCCAGCAGTCCAACGAGCGGAGTAGGGTACACAGATACGCACTATTTT.

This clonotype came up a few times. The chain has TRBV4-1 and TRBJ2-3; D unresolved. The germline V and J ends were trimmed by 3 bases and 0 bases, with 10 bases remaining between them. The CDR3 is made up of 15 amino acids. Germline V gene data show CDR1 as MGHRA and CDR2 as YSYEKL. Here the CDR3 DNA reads TGCGCCAGCAGCCAGGCCCCGACTAGCACAGATACGCAGTATTTT. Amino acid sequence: CASSQAPTSTDTQYF.